This TCR beta chain was sequenced during a study of long-term antiretroviral therapy in people with HIV. Germline CDR1 and CDR2: SGHRS and YFSETQ. Trimming took 7 bases from V and 7 from J; bases not matched to a gene: 11. The CDR3 is 15 residues long. Run at survey level, the immunoSEQ assay was version v3.0. Repertoires were generated with immunoSEQ multiplex PCR, while TCRdb's copy carries only in-frame clones and drops some. The table has roughly 14,000 clones, about three quarters seen once. The sequenced sample was unsorted PBMCs, obtained 1.3 years before starting antiretroviral therapy. This chain links TRBV5-1 with TRBJ2-1; 10 bases match TRBD2. The clonotype comes from a middle-aged man with HIV. The CDR3 DNA reads TGCGCCAGCGCGACTTTAGCGGGGGGCCCGAATGAGCAGTTCTTC. This encodes CASATLAGGPNEQFF.